The 13 T cell receptor beta chains below come from one sample, sequenced in a study of shared clonotypes between healthy human individuals. Sequencing used immunoSEQ multiplex PCR; TCRdb keeps in-frame clones, though not all of them. The repertoire holds more than 450,000 clones, 70% to 80% seen once, with 10% to 15% in the top ten. The sample taken for sequencing was PBMCs. Receptors originate from a woman in her forties in good health. Some clones in this sample may be carry-over from other donors' samples.

This CDR3 is CASSKESGRADEQFF. The CDR3 DNA follows: TGTGCCAGCAGTAAAGAAAGCGGGAGGGCCGATGAGCAGTTCTTC. The chain joins TRBV6-4 to TRBJ2-1; 10 bases map to TRBD2. The J segment lost 8 bases and the V segment lost 5 bases, leaving 9 bases of the junction unmatched. CDR1 and CDR2 from the germline V gene are MRHNA and SNTAGT. The CDR3 spans 15 residues.

The table lists this clone with a count of one. The rearrangement links TRBV7-3 to TRBJ2-5, with D possibly being TRBD2 (6 bases). The CDR3 extends over 17 amino acids. V gave up 1 base and J gave up 0 bases, with 15 bases separating them. Per germline, CDR1 SGHTA and CDR2 FQGTGA. The CDR3 nucleotides are TGTGCCAGCAGCTTAAGGGGGGACCCTCAGTACCAAGAGACCCAGTACTTC. Translating gives CASSLRGDPQYQETQYF. The full variable domain, rest sourced from reference TRBV7-3 and TRBJ2-5, is GAGVSQTPSNKVTEKGKYVELRCDPISGHTALYWYRQSLGQGPEFLIYFQGTGAADDSGLPNDRFFAVRPEGSVSTLKIQRTERGDSAVYLCASSLRGDPQYQETQYFGPGTRLLVL.

The genes are TRBV7-9 and TRBJ1-2, with D unclear. The CDR3 length is 14 residues. V was shortened by 5 bases and J by 3 bases, with 13 bases between the two germline ends. The germline V gene encodes CDR1 SEHNR and CDR2 FQNEAQ (reference sequence). CDR3: CASSLTVADYGYTF. As DNA, the CDR3 is TGTGCCAGCAGCCTTACCGTGGCGGACTATGGCTACACCTTC.

This clone was found a few times. This chain links TRBV15 with TRBJ2-2; D is unresolved. The V end lost 0 bases, the J end lost 5 bases, and 7 bases lay between the germline ends. In germline, CDR1 is LNHNV, CDR2 YYDKDF (reference sequence). This CDR3 contains 14 residues. The DNA of the CDR3 is TGTGCCACCAGCAGAGATTGGGGTACCGGGGAGCTGTTTTTT. Amino acid sequence: CATSRDWGTGELFF.

V usage is TRBV11-2 and J usage is TRBJ2-6; D gene unclear. Germline values: CDR1 SGHAT, CDR2 FQNNGV. The CDR3 extends over 15 amino acids. Trimming stripped 3 bases from V and 1 base from J, with 7 bases between. CDR3 DNA: TGTGCCAGCAGCTTTAGACATTCTGGGGCCAACGTCCTGACTTTC. Its protein product is CASSFRHSGANVLTF.

This chain joins TRBV7-2 and TRBJ2-4; 9 bases map to TRBD2. CDR1 SGHTA and CDR2 FQGNSA come from the germline V gene. V shed 5 bases and J 0 bases; nucleotides not matched to a gene: 8. The CDR3 length is 17 residues. DNA of the CDR3: TGTGCCAGCAGCCGCATAGCGGGAGAAGGAGCCAAAAACATTCAGTACTTC. Its translation: CASSRIAGEGAKNIQYF.

V usage is TRBV18 and J usage is TRBJ1-2, with D perhaps TRBD1 (5 bases). This CDR3 comprises 15 residues. Germline loops: CDR1 KGHSH, CDR2 LQKENI. Trimming removed 2 bases from V and 2 bases from J, with 12 bases in between. CDR3 sequence: CASSPSLGANYGYTF. CDR3 nucleotide sequence: TGTGCCAGCTCACCATCGTTAGGGGCAAACTATGGCTACACCTTC.

The J gene is TRBJ2-7, the V gene TRBV18; 12 positions agree with TRBD1. The V segment lost 8 bases and the J segment 5 bases; nucleotides outside the gene matches: 7. The CDR3 sequence is 14 residues long. Looked up from germline, CDR1 is KGHSH and CDR2 is LQKENI. CDR3 residues: CASRSGTGGDEQYF. Here the CDR3 DNA reads TGTGCCAGCCGATCCGGGACAGGGGGCGACGAGCAGTACTTC.

The chain combines TRBV7-2 with TRBJ2-5, with D perhaps TRBD1 or TRBD2 (5 bases each). Germline lookup yields CDR1 SGHTA and CDR2 FQGNSA. This CDR3 contains 15 residues. The germline V and J ends were trimmed by 3 bases and 5 bases, with 16 bases remaining between them. CDR3 region: CASSLGTIVVETQYF. Here the CDR3 DNA reads TGTGCCAGCAGCTTGGGGACCATAGTCGTGGAGACCCAGTACTTC.

The chain joins TRBV27 to TRBJ2-6; D gene ambiguous. The V end was cut by 3 bases, the J end by 1 base, with 7 bases between. CDR1 and CDR2 from the germline V gene are MNHEY and SMNVEV (reference sequence). CDR3 length: 15 amino acids. CDR3 residues: CASSFQGSGANVLTF. The CDR3 region has the DNA TGTGCCAGCAGTTTTCAAGGGTCTGGGGCCAACGTCCTGACTTTC.

The genes are TRBV7-2 and TRBJ2-3; 7 bases fit TRBD2. V dropped 1 base and J dropped 4; count of bases not matched to a gene: 8. The CDR3 has 16 residues. Per the germline V gene, CDR1 is SGHTA and CDR2 is FQGNSA. The CDR3 region has the DNA TGTGCCAGCAGCTTAGTGGTGGGAGGGCCCCCAGATACGCAGTATTTT. Translating it yields CASSLVVGGPPDTQYF. The entire variable domain, with the rest obtained from reference TRBV7-2 and TRBJ2-3, is as follows: GAGVSQSPSNKVTEKGKDVELRCDPISGHTALYWYRQSLGQGLEFLIYFQGNSAPDKSGLPSDRFSAERTGGSVSTLTIQRTQQEDSAVYLCASSLVVGGPPDTQYFGPGTRLTVL.

This sequence joins TRBV4-3 and TRBJ1-1; possibly TRBD1 for D (5 bases). The CDR3 length is 12 residues. Germline CDR1 reads LGHNA; CDR2 reads YSLEER. Between the trimmed V and J ends, which lost 4 bases and 6 bases, there was a span of 9 bases. The DNA for the CDR3 is TGCGCCAGCAGCCGTAGGGGCTCTGAAGCTTTCTTT. It translates to CASSRRGSEAFF.

J is TRBJ2-4 and V is TRBV28; 9 bases align to TRBD1. The CDR3 spans 14 residues. V shed 5 bases and J 9 bases; nucleotides not matched to a gene: 8. Germline V gives CDR1 MDHEN, CDR2 SYDVKM. DNA for the CDR3: TGTGCCAGCAGTCCTCCGGGACAGGGTGGCATTCAGTACTTC. Translated, it gives CASSPPGQGGIQYF.